These 19 T cell receptor beta chains came from one sample sequenced in a study of blood T cell repertoires in COVID-19. Profiling relied on immunoSEQ multiplex PCR, and the TCRdb table lists in-frame clones only, not all of them. The sample has some 400,000 clones, 70% to 90% seen once; the top ten hold roughly 1.4%. What was sequenced was PBMCs or T cells enriched from blood (not recorded which). Every receptor here comes from a man aged 30-40 years who had recovered from COVID-19.

V is TRBV6-5 and J is TRBJ1-5; 7 bases line up with TRBD1. In germline, CDR1 is MNHEY, CDR2 SVGAGI. The junction had 5 bases not matched to a gene; V was cut back by 2 bases and J by 7 bases. The CDR3 contains 14 residues. The DNA for the CDR3 is TGTGCCAGCAGTTACAAGGGGGCGAGACAGCCCCAGCATTTT. Its protein is CASSYKGARQPQHF.

The chain has TRBV10-3 and TRBJ1-4; 7 bases agree with TRBD1. J gave up 4 bases and V 5 bases, and 4 bases lay outside the gene matches. Germline-derived CDR1 and CDR2 are ENHRY and SYGVKD. The CDR3 runs 14 residues. Written as DNA, the CDR3 is TGTGCCATCAGTAAGGGACAGAGTAATGAAAAACTGTTTTTT. Protein product: CAISKGQSNEKLFF.

The chain uses TRBV20-1 and TRBJ2-7; D unclear. Trimming shortened V by 3 bases and J by 11 bases, and 14 bases separated the two germline ends. The CDR3 loop spans 11 amino acids. From germline, CDR1 is DFQATT and CDR2 SNEGSKA (reference sequence). The CDR3 is CSARSSTWEYF. DNA of the CDR3: TGCAGTGCTAGGTCTTCGACTTGGGAGTACTTC.

This chain joins TRBV25-1 and TRBJ1-1; perhaps TRBD1 as D (5 bases). The CDR3 length is 15 residues. V lost 2 bases and J 3 bases, leaving 13 bases between the germline ends. Germline-derived CDR1 and CDR2 are MGHDK and SYGVNS. CDR3 bases: TGTGCCAGCAGTGAAGCCGGGGGAGGGGACACTGAAGCTTTCTTT. This sequence encodes CASSEAGGGDTEAFF. The entire variable domain, with the rest obtained from reference TRBV25-1 and TRBJ1-1, is as follows: EADIYQTPRYLVIGTGKKITLECSQTMGHDKMYWYQQDPGMELHLIHYSYGVNSTEKGDLSSESTVSRIRTEHFPLTLESARPSHTSQYLCASSEAGGGDTEAFFGQGTRLTVV.

The rearrangement joins TRBV20-1 to TRBJ1-2; TRBD1 is a possible D gene (5 bases). Trimming stripped 3 bases from V and 7 bases from J, with 15 bases between. The CDR3 contains 13 residues. Per germline, CDR1 DFQATT and CDR2 SNEGSKA (reference sequence). CDR3 nucleotide sequence: TGCAGTGCTAGTCAGGGCGGCCCGAGTGGCTACACCTTC. It is translated as CSASQGGPSGYTF.

This chain uses TRBV5-1 with TRBJ2-3; TRBD2 might be the D (6 bases). Trimming took 6 bases from V and 0 from J, leaving 14 bases between them. The length of the CDR3 is 15 residues. Germline V gene data show CDR1 as SGHRS and CDR2 as YFSETQ. CDR3 protein: CASTIGDSSTDTQYF. For the CDR3, the DNA is TGCGCCAGCACCATAGGGGACTCTAGCACAGATACGCAGTATTTT.

The chain combines TRBV30 with TRBJ1-1, with 8 bases that match TRBD1. Germline CDR1 is GTSNPN and CDR2 is SVGIG (reference sequence). V was clipped by 3 bases and J by 1 base; unmatched bases: 4. The CDR3 runs 14 residues. CDR3 loop: CAWRGTGQNTEAFF. The CDR3 nucleotides are TGTGCCTGGAGGGGGACAGGACAGAACACTGAAGCTTTCTTT. Looking up the rest from reference TRBV30 and TRBJ1-1 gives the full variable domain: SQTIHQWPATLVQPVGSPLSLECTVEGTSNPNLYWYRQAAGRGLQLLFYSVGIGQISSEVPQNLSASRPQDRQFILSSKKLLLSDSGFYLCAWRGTGQNTEAFFGQGTRLTVV.

The rearrangement links TRBV11-2 to TRBJ2-2; unclear D gene. The CDR3 contains 11 residues. Germline V CDR1 and CDR2: SGHAT, FQNNGV. Trimming took 4 bases from V and 9 from J, leaving 6 bases between them. Here the CDR3 DNA reads TGTGCCAGCAGCTGGGCCCGGGAGCTGTTTTTT. This translates into CASSWARELFF.

The chain couples TRBV2 to TRBJ1-5; D call uncertain. CDR1 and CDR2 (germline): SNHLY, FYNNEI. The V gene lost 3 bases and the J gene lost 3 bases, with 12 bases spanning the gap. The CDR3 consists of 15 residues. As DNA, the CDR3 is TGTGCCAGCAGTGATTTAGGACTGTCCAATCAGCCCCAGCATTTT. Residues: CASSDLGLSNQPQHF.

V usage is TRBV6-2 or TRBV6-3 and J usage is TRBJ1-5; D gene unclear. V dropped 5 bases and J dropped 11 bases, with 16 bases sitting between them. The CDR3 extends over 13 amino acids. Germline V CDR1 and CDR2: MNHEY, SVGEGT. The CDR3 bases are TGTGCCAGCAGTATTGTCAGAGCGAAGTCCCAGCATTTT. Its translation: CASSIVRAKSQHF.

This chain connects TRBV7-9 to TRBJ1-1; D remains unclear. Trimming left V 2 bases short and J 3 bases short, with 4 bases between. Germline CDR1 reads SEHNR; CDR2 reads FQNEAQ (reference sequence). The CDR3 contains 12 residues. The chain's CDR3 is CASSLRDTEAFF. CDR3 coding DNA: TGTGCCAGCAGCTTAAGAGACACTGAAGCTTTCTTT.

The CDR3 region is CSGGRSLYEQYF. CDR3 DNA sequence: TGCAGCGGGGGTCGCTCACTTTACGAGCAGTACTTC. The chain carries TRBV29-1 and TRBJ2-7; D remains ambiguous. CDR1 SQVTM and CDR2 ANQGSEA come from the germline V gene. Trimming cost V 7 bases and J 4 bases, with 14 bases left between them. This CDR3 is 12 amino acids long.

This clone appeared a few times. The chain links TRBV11-2 to TRBJ1-2; D is ambiguous. There are 14 residues in the CDR3. The V gene's germline CDR1 is SGHAT and CDR2 FQNNGV. V was shortened by 1 base and J by 4 bases, with 10 bases between the two germline ends. The CDR3 region is CASSLGTDGYGYTF. The CDR3 DNA reads TGTGCCAGCAGCTTAGGCACAGACGGCTATGGCTACACCTTC.

This rearrangement joins TRBV11-2 to TRBJ2-3; perhaps TRBD1 as D (6 bases). V lost 3 bases and J 4 bases, leaving 8 bases between the germline ends. The CDR3 is 13 amino acids. Germline lookup yields CDR1 SGHAT and CDR2 FQNNGV. The CDR3 region has the DNA TGTGCCAGCAGCTTTTACAGGGCAGATACGCAGTATTTT. Residues: CASSFYRADTQYF. Supplemented by reference TRBV11-2 and TRBJ2-3, the full variable domain reads EAGVAQSPRYKIIEKRQSVAFWCNPISGHATLYWYQQILGQGPKLLIQFQNNGVVDDSQLPKDRFSAERLKGVDSTLKIQPAKLEDSAVYLCASSFYRADTQYFGPGTRLTVL.

The chain links TRBV6-5 to TRBJ1-5, with D perhaps matching TRBD1 (5 bases). The ends were cut back, 6 bases at V and 4 bases at J, with 10 bases in the middle. This CDR3 contains 13 residues. Germline V lookup: CDR1 MNHEY, CDR2 SVGAGI. CDR3 DNA: TGTGCCAGCAGCAGGGAAAATAATCAGCCCCAGCATTTT. As protein: CASSRENNQPQHF.

J is TRBJ1-2 and V is TRBV2; D possibly corresponds to TRBD1 (5 bases). The V end lost 5 bases, the J end lost 3 bases, and 13 bases lay between the germline ends. This CDR3 has 14 residues. From germline, CDR1 is SNHLY and CDR2 FYNNEI. The CDR3 DNA is TGTGCCAGCAGTACCTTCTGGGGCGACTATGGCTACACCTTC. Translating it yields CASSTFWGDYGYTF.

This clone has a handful of counts. This chain joins TRBV24-1 and TRBJ1-5; the D is unclear. The CDR3 spans 12 residues. Germline V lookup: CDR1 KGHDR, CDR2 SFDVKD. V shed 3 bases and J shed 5 bases, with 4 bases lying between them. In DNA, the CDR3 is TGTGCCACCAGTGATCAGGATCAGCCCCAGCATTTT. It encodes CATSDQDQPQHF.

The chain combines TRBV14 with TRBJ1-1, with D tentatively TRBD1 (5 bases). This CDR3 has 15 amino acids. V lost 3 bases and J lost 1, with 12 bases in between. Germline V gene sequence: CDR1 SGHDN, CDR2 FVKESK. CDR3 loop: CASSHRAGANTEAFF. CDR3 in DNA: TGTGCCAGCAGCCACAGGGCCGGAGCGAACACTGAAGCTTTCTTT.

This chain links TRBV6-6 with TRBJ2-6, with D maybe TRBD1 (5 bases). There are 15 residues in the CDR3. The ends were cut back, 6 bases at V and 0 bases at J, with 9 bases in the middle. Germline-derived CDR1 and CDR2 are MNHNY and SVGAGI (reference sequence). The CDR3 DNA is TGTGCCAGCAGACTTGACAGCTCTGGGGCCAACGTCCTGACTTTC. Protein product: CASRLDSSGANVLTF.